The 27 T cell receptor beta chains presented below share a single source sample, sequenced in a study of beta chain features in type 1 diabetes. Study-wide results and caveats: TCRB CDR3s from Type 1 diabetes patients were moderately but significantly shorter in all four CD4+ subsets.

Of the isolated RNA, all was reverse transcribed, and so the sequenced material was expressed TCRB transcripts. TCRdb's copy holds only in-frame clones and misses some; the assay was immunoSEQ multiplex PCR. The sample shows a few hundred thousand clones, over 8.5% of them seen only once. These TCRs' antigens remain unknown. Sequencing was done on a sample of central memory CD4+ T cells from blood. These receptors were collected from a man under 40 with type 1 diabetes.

The chain links TRBV19 to TRBJ2-7, with D possibly being TRBD2 (6 bases). This CDR3 has 15 residues. V lost 5 bases, J lost 3 bases, and 17 bases lay in between. Germline-derived CDR1 and CDR2 are LNHDA and SQIVND (reference sequence). This CDR3 is CASSLTLATGYEQYF. In DNA form, the CDR3 reads TGTGCCAGTAGTCTGACTCTAGCGACTGGCTACGAGCAGTACTTC.

V and J are TRBV7-2 and TRBJ1-1; 7 bases map to TRBD1. V was clipped by 6 bases and J by 3 bases; unmatched bases: 4. From germline, CDR1 is SGHTA and CDR2 FQGNSA. The CDR3 is 13 amino acids. The CDR3 sequence: CASSTDRDTEAFF. The CDR3 DNA follows: TGTGCCAGCAGTACAGACAGGGACACTGAAGCTTTCTTT.

This rearrangement joins TRBV18 to TRBJ1-3; tentative D call: TRBD1 (5 bases). The CDR3 consists of 16 residues. V lost 5 bases to trimming and J lost 4 bases, with 18 bases between them. Germline assignment: CDR1 KGHSH and CDR2 LQKENI. The CDR3 region is CASSSAGTGGGNTIYF. For the CDR3, the DNA is TGTGCCAGCTCAAGCGCTGGGACTGGTGGAGGAAACACCATATATTTT.

The V and J genes are TRBV7-6 and TRBJ1-5; maybe TRBD1 (5 bases). Germline V gives CDR1 SGHVS, CDR2 FNYEAQ. V shed 1 base and J shed 7 bases, with 17 bases lying between them. The CDR3 consists of 16 residues. In DNA, the CDR3 is TGTGCCAGCAGCTTAGGGGTTGCGGGGGAGGGGCAGCCCCAGCATTTT. Its translation: CASSLGVAGEGQPQHF.

This clone has a count of ten or more. This chain connects TRBV7-8 to TRBJ2-3, with D possibly being TRBD2 (5 bases). The V and J ends lost 5 bases and 4 bases respectively, with 10 bases between them. The germline gives CDR1 SGHVS, CDR2 FQNEAQ. The CDR3 contains 13 residues. In DNA, the CDR3 is TGTGCCAGCAGCCCTCGACTACCAGATACGCAGTATTTT. It yields the protein CASSPRLPDTQYF.

The rearrangement links TRBV28 to TRBJ2-1, with 7 bases matching TRBD2. The junction had 12 bases not matched to a gene; V was cut back by 6 bases and J by 4 bases. From germline, CDR1 is MDHEN and CDR2 SYDVKM. This CDR3 is built from 16 residues. For the CDR3, the DNA is TGTGCCAGCAGCCTAGCGGAGGGAGGGATGTACAATGAGCAGTTCTTC. Its translation is CASSLAEGGMYNEQFF.

This chain uses TRBV19 with TRBJ2-5, with D perhaps matching TRBD2 (6 bases). The CDR3 loop spans 17 amino acids. The V end lost 4 bases, the J end lost 5 bases, and 23 bases lay between the germline ends. Per germline, CDR1 LNHDA and CDR2 SQIVND (reference sequence). This CDR3 is CASSTRSGTLVGETQYF. The CDR3 DNA is TGTGCCAGTAGTACTCGATCCGGGACTCTAGTGGGGGAGACCCAGTACTTC.

This clone was observed many times. The genes are TRBV18 and TRBJ1-2; D call uncertain. V lost 2 bases and J lost 4, with 14 bases in between. Germline loops: CDR1 KGHSH, CDR2 LQKENI. The CDR3 runs to 15 residues. Here the CDR3 DNA reads TGTGCCAGCTCACCAGCGGAGTCAGGTGTCTATGGCTACACCTTC. As protein: CASSPAESGVYGYTF.

The CDR3, as DNA: TGTGCCATCAGTGAGTCGCGACAGGGAAGCACTGAAGCTTTCTTT. As protein: CAISESRQGSTEAFF. The rearrangement uses TRBV10-3 and TRBJ1-1, with 7 bases lining up with TRBD1. Germline CDR1 and CDR2: ENHRY and SYGVKD. The CDR3 has 15 amino acids. J was trimmed by 4 bases and V by 0 bases; bases with no gene match: 5.

This clone has more than one count but fewer than ten. The chain couples TRBV2 to TRBJ1-5; D is unresolved. The length of the CDR3 is 13 residues. In germline, CDR1 is SNHLY, CDR2 FYNNEI. Trimming left V 5 bases short and J 5 bases short, with 10 bases between. The CDR3 nucleotides read TGTGCCAGCAGTCAAGGGCTCGATCAGCCCCAGCATTTT. Its protein is CASSQGLDQPQHF.

CDR3 protein: CASRPQTPSTDTQYF. The CDR3 DNA reads TGTGCCAGCAGACCACAAACTCCTAGCACAGATACGCAGTATTTT. This chain links TRBV10-3 with TRBJ2-3; D is uncertain. V was shortened by 10 bases and J by 0 bases, with 17 bases between the two germline ends. Germline V gives CDR1 ENHRY, CDR2 SYGVKD. The CDR3 is 15 residues long.

The chain links TRBV27 to TRBJ2-2; D not resolved. The CDR3 length is 15 residues. Germline CDR1 MNHEY, CDR2 SMNVEV (reference sequence). Trimming took off 3 bases at V and 2 bases at J, with 10 bases between the two ends. The CDR3 loop is CASSLTEFNTGELFF. The CDR3 DNA reads as TGTGCCAGCAGTTTGACGGAGTTTAACACCGGGGAGCTGTTTTTT.

This clone was counted only a few times. This chain links TRBV19 with TRBJ1-5, with no clear D. The CDR3 consists of 13 residues. CDR1 and CDR2 from the germline V gene are LNHDA and SQIVND (reference sequence). Trimming shortened V by 10 bases and J by 5 bases, and 15 bases separated the two germline ends. CDR3 protein: CATNRGMDQPQHF. Written as DNA, the CDR3 is TGTGCCACCAATCGAGGGATGGATCAGCCCCAGCATTTT.

This clone occurred once. The CDR3 loop is CASSPKRSSYEQYF. CDR3 nucleotides: TGTGCCAGCTCACCGAAGAGGAGCTCCTACGAGCAGTACTTC. The gene calls are TRBV18 and TRBJ2-7; D remains ambiguous. The germline CDR1 and CDR2 sequences are KGHSH and LQKENI. Deletions cut 3 bases from V and 0 bases from J, with 9 bases between. The CDR3 extends over 14 amino acids.

V gene TRBV19 combines with J gene TRBJ2-1, with 9 nucleotides matching TRBD1. The CDR3 has 15 amino acids. CDR1 is LNHDA, CDR2 SQIVND, per germline (reference sequence). The trim removed 2 bases at V and 10 bases at J, leaving 9 bases unmatched. CDR3 sequence reads: CASSIRLQGAREQFF. The CDR3 coding sequence is TGTGCCAGTAGTATAAGATTACAGGGGGCGCGGGAGCAGTTCTTC.

This clone was observed at least ten times. This rearrangement joins TRBV21-1 to TRBJ2-5; the table's D call, TRBD2, has no DNA check behind it. TRBV21-1 is shown as a pseudogene. This CDR3 has 13 amino acids. CDR3 bases: TGTGCCAGCAGCAAACGGGGCCAAGAGACCCAGTACTTC. Its protein product is CASSKRGQETQYF.

J is TRBJ2-7 and V is TRBV7-9, with TRBD1 as a possible D gene (5 bases). The CDR3 contains 16 residues. CDR1 is SEHNR, CDR2 FQNEAQ, per germline (reference sequence). The V and J ends lost 5 bases and 7 bases respectively, with 24 bases between them. CDR3 protein: CASSPFRAGNTREQYF. In DNA, the CDR3 is TGTGCCAGCAGCCCCTTTCGGGCAGGGAACACACGAGAGCAGTACTTC.

A few counts support this clone. The chain uses TRBV5-6 and TRBJ1-2; perhaps TRBD1 as D (5 bases). CDR3 length equals 16 residues. Germline CDR1 is SGHDT and CDR2 is YYEEEE. Trimming took off 4 bases at V and 0 bases at J, with 16 bases between the two ends. CDR3 sequence reads: CASSLGGAGTNYGYTF. CDR3 nucleotide sequence: TGTGCCAGCAGCCTGGGAGGGGCAGGGACTAACTATGGCTACACCTTC.

The rearrangement links TRBV29-1 to TRBJ2-3; no clear D. The CDR3 is 14 amino acids. V gave up 8 bases and J gave up 2 bases, with 17 bases separating them. Germline V gives CDR1 SQVTM, CDR2 ANQGSEA. The chain's CDR3 is CSLRVGQITDTQYF. The CDR3 coding sequence is TGCAGCCTACGAGTAGGTCAGATCACAGATACGCAGTATTTT.

This clone appeared a few times. A read error is possible here, since a much larger clone lies one base away. V is TRBV5-6 and J is TRBJ2-1, with D possibly matching TRBD2 (6 bases). Trimming left V 0 bases short and J 0 bases short, with 7 bases between. CDR1 is SGHDT and CDR2 is YYEEEE in the germline V gene. This CDR3 comprises 15 residues. The CDR3 DNA sequence: TGTGCCAGCAGCTTGGGCGGGAACTCCTACAATGAGCAGTTCTTC. Translating gives CASSLGGNSYNEQFF.

This clone was found many times. The CDR3 bases are TGCAGCGTCTCGGGACTAGCGGGAGGGCGAGATGAGCAGTTCTTC. This gives the protein CSVSGLAGGRDEQFF. The rearrangement joins TRBV29-1 to TRBJ2-1; 16 bases are a match to TRBD2. With 6 bases clipped from V and 8 bases from J, the junction kept 7 bases outside the gene matches. This CDR3 is 15 amino acids long. Germline loops: CDR1 SQVTM, CDR2 ANQGSEA.

This clone appeared many times. CDR3 region: CASTRRGQSSNQPQHF. In DNA, the CDR3 is TGTGCCAGCACCCGTCGGGGGCAGAGTAGCAATCAGCCCCAGCATTTT. The V call is TRBV28, the J call TRBJ1-5; a possible D gene is TRBD1 (6 bases). CDR1 and CDR2 (germline): MDHEN, SYDVKM. This CDR3 comprises 16 residues. V was trimmed by 7 bases and J by 0 bases, leaving 16 bases between them.

This chain links TRBV7-8 with TRBJ2-7; D is unresolved. Germline-derived CDR1 and CDR2 are SGHVS and FQNEAQ. The V end was cut by 1 base, the J end by 3 bases, with 16 bases between. CDR3 size: 16 residues. The CDR3 sequence: CASSLVAMTQYYEQYF. CDR3 coding DNA: TGTGCCAGCAGCTTAGTAGCAATGACGCAGTACTACGAGCAGTACTTC.

The genes are TRBV19 and TRBJ2-1; 10 bases line up with TRBD2. The CDR3 sequence is 13 residues long. CDR1 and CDR2 (germline): LNHDA, SQIVND (reference sequence). Trimming at V came to 10 bases and at J to 9 bases, leaving 9 bases not matched to a gene. The CDR3: CATQPSGSIEQFF. The CDR3 nucleotides read TGTGCCACGCAGCCTAGCGGGAGTATTGAGCAGTTCTTC.

In this sample, this clone turned up a few times. This chain joins TRBV19 and TRBJ1-1; D gene uncertain. V was cut by 2 bases and J by 5 bases, with 6 bases left in between. The CDR3 length is 12 residues. CDR1 LNHDA and CDR2 SQIVND come from the germline V gene (reference sequence). The chain's CDR3 is CASSIQRTEAFF. The CDR3 nucleotides are TGTGCCAGTAGTATACAGCGGACTGAAGCTTTCTTT.

This clone was counted only a few times. The J gene is TRBJ1-4, the V gene TRBV7-6, with a tentative D call TRBD1 (5 bases). Germline V gene sequence: CDR1 SGHVS, CDR2 FNYEAQ. The CDR3 length is 15 residues. The V gene lost 0 bases and the J gene lost 0 bases, with 5 bases spanning the gap. The CDR3 loop reads CASSLATATNEKLFF. CDR3 DNA sequence: TGTGCCAGCAGCTTAGCGACAGCAACTAATGAAAAACTGTTTTTT.

The chain joins TRBV5-1 to TRBJ2-1, with no clear D. The CDR3 has 14 residues. CDR1 and CDR2 from the germline V gene are SGHRS and YFSETQ. Trimming cost V 7 bases and J 2 bases, with 13 bases left between them. The CDR3: CASYDPAPYNEQFF. In nucleotides, the CDR3 is TGCGCCAGCTACGATCCAGCGCCCTACAATGAGCAGTTCTTC.